The 21 T cell receptor beta chains reported below all come from one sample, sequenced in a study of vaccination effects on CD4 cells after COVID-19. Libraries were prepared by immunoSEQ multiplex PCR; TCRdb keeps only in-frame clonotypes and omits some of them. The sample includes fewer than 70,000 clones, 75% to 90% seen only once; the top ten take 9% to 15%. Their antigens are not known. Peptide-pool stimulation followed by sequencing identified expanded antigen-specific CD4+ clonotypes in the ViraFEST assay. Culture proceeded for about 11 days, and CD4+ T cells were then isolated. Vaccine recipients had no previous SARS-CoV-2 infection; their nucleocapsid antibodies were negative. The sample was CD4+ T cells from PBMCs cultured with SARS-CoV-2 spike peptides, taken before COVID-19 vaccination. Source of these receptors: a human donor who received a COVID-19 vaccine.

The genes are TRBV5-1 and TRBJ2-5, with TRBD2 as a possible D gene (6 bases). The CDR3 sequence is 12 residues long. The V gene's germline CDR1 is SGHRS and CDR2 YFSETQ. The V gene lost 4 bases and the J gene lost 5 bases, with 9 bases spanning the gap. The CDR3 protein is CASSPEGETQYF. The CDR3 bases are TGCGCCAGCAGCCCGGAGGGGGAGACCCAGTACTTC.

The chain employs TRBV18 and TRBJ1-1; perhaps TRBD1 as D (6 bases). Trimming pared 4 bases from V and 3 bases from J, leaving 24 bases between. Germline CDR1 reads KGHSH; CDR2 reads LQKENI. This CDR3 region has 18 residues. CDR3 protein: CASSRGGHRSSGDTEAFF. The CDR3 region has the DNA TGTGCCAGCTCACGCGGGGGGCACCGGTCCTCGGGAGACACTGAAGCTTTCTTT.

The J gene is TRBJ1-1, the V gene TRBV5-6, with 8 positions matching TRBD1. V shed 4 bases, J shed 6 bases, and the junction held 5 bases outside the gene matches. In germline, CDR1 is SGHDT, CDR2 YYEEEE. The CDR3 extends over 13 amino acids. CDR3 loop: CASSRQGKPEAFF. In nucleotides, the CDR3 is TGTGCCAGCAGCCGACAGGGGAAACCTGAAGCTTTCTTT. The whole variable domain, filled in from reference TRBV5-6 and TRBJ1-1, reads DAGVTQSPTHLIKTRGQQVTLRCSPKSGHDTVSWYQQALGQGPQFIFQYYEEEERQRGNFPDRFSGHQFPNYSSELNVNALLLGDSALYLCASSRQGKPEAFFGQGTRLTVV.

The chain combines TRBV10-2 with TRBJ1-3; no clear D gene. The CDR3 has 13 residues. Germline-derived CDR1 and CDR2 are WSHSY and SAAADI. The V and J ends lost 8 bases and 3 bases respectively, with 11 bases between them. Written as DNA, the CDR3 is TGCGCCAGCGGATCCCTGGGTGGAAACACCATATATTTT. Translating gives CASGSLGGNTIYF.

The sample holds a few counts of this clone. The genes are TRBV2 and TRBJ2-7, with no clear D. Deletions cut 4 bases from V and 6 bases from J, with 7 bases between. The V gene's germline CDR1 is SNHLY and CDR2 FYNNEI. The CDR3 extends over 11 amino acids. The CDR3 DNA sequence: TGTGCCAGCAGTGTTGTAGGCGAGCAGTACGTC. It yields the protein CASSVVGEQYV.

This chain links TRBV7-2 with TRBJ1-5; D is undetermined. The CDR3 is 15 amino acids. The V and J ends lost 5 bases and 1 base respectively, with 12 bases between them. CDR1 is SGHTA, CDR2 FQGNSA, per germline. The CDR3 loop is CASSLYSGSNQPQHF. CDR3 bases: TGTGCCAGCAGCCTTTACAGCGGGAGCAATCAGCCCCAGCATTTT.

The chain couples TRBV21-1 to TRBJ2-5; the listed D gene, TRBD2, was not tested against the DNA. TRBV21-1 is a listed pseudogene. The CDR3 sequence is 19 residues long. The CDR3 DNA reads as TGTGCCAGCAGCAAAGGTACCAGGCTAGCGGGGGGGCCCGGAGAGACCCAGTACTTC. This gives the protein CASSKGTRLAGGPGETQYF.

The V and J genes are TRBV3-1 (or the pseudogene TRBV3-2) and TRBJ2-1; TRBD2 might be the D (5 bases). Germline V gene lookup returns CDR1 LGHDT and CDR2 YNNKEL (reference sequence). Trimming cost V 1 base and J 2 bases, with 12 bases left between them. The CDR3 is 16 amino acids. In DNA form, the CDR3 reads TGTGCCAGCAGCCAAGGGTTCAGCGGAACCTACAATGAGCAGTTCTTC. Its translation is CASSQGFSGTYNEQFF.

The V and J genes are TRBV11-1 and TRBJ2-7; D possibly matches TRBD1 or TRBD2 (5 bases each). This CDR3 has 12 residues. Trimming shortened V by 4 bases and J by 4 bases, and 8 bases separated the two germline ends. Germline V gene lookup returns CDR1 SGHAT and CDR2 FQDESV (reference sequence). The CDR3 sequence is CASSSRGYEQYV. The DNA of the CDR3 is TGTGCCAGCAGCTCGAGGGGTTACGAGCAGTACGTC.

The rearrangement joins TRBV19 to TRBJ1-4, with 8 bases matching TRBD1. Germline V gene lookup returns CDR1 LNHDA and CDR2 SQIVND (reference sequence). The junction had 5 bases not matched to a gene; V was cut back by 5 bases and J by 3 bases. The CDR3 is 15 amino acids. The CDR3 nucleotides are TGTGCCAGTAGTCGGCAGGGGGCGGCTAATGAAAAACTGTTTTTT. This encodes CASSRQGAANEKLFF.

The chain combines TRBV21-1 with TRBJ2-5. TRBV21-1 is designated a pseudogene. The CDR3 is made up of 14 amino acids. As DNA, the CDR3 is TGTGCCAGCAGCAAGGCGGAGGGGGGAGAGACCCAGTACTTC. Residues: CASSKAEGGETQYF.

J is TRBJ2-3 and V is TRBV28; D may be TRBD2 (7 bases). V shed 6 bases and J shed 5 bases, with 18 bases lying between them. Germline V CDR1 and CDR2: MDHEN, SYDVKM. CDR3 length: 15 amino acids. The CDR3 sequence: CASSRPLGGGDTQYF. CDR3 DNA sequence: TGTGCCAGCAGCCGACCCTTAGGGGGGGGAGATACGCAGTATTTT.

The chain has TRBV18 and TRBJ1-2; 7 bases are a match to TRBD1. CDR3 length: 14 residues. Germline V gene sequence: CDR1 KGHSH, CDR2 LQKENI. J was trimmed by 4 bases and V by 3 bases; bases with no gene match: 5. CDR3 DNA: TGTGCCAGCTCACCGGAGGGACAGTCCTATGGCTACACCTTC. This encodes CASSPEGQSYGYTF. The entire variable domain, with the rest obtained from reference TRBV18 and TRBJ1-2, is as follows: NAGVMQNPRHLVRRRGQEARLRCSPMKGHSHVYWYRQLPEEGLKFMVYLQKENIIDESGMPKERFSAEFPKEGPSILRIQQVVRGDSAAYFCASSPEGQSYGYTFGSGTRLTVV.

This chain joins TRBV5-1 and TRBJ2-2, with a weak D call TRBD2 (6 bases). With 5 bases removed from V and 1 base from J, the gap between germline ends came to 12 bases. Germline CDR1 reads SGHRS; CDR2 reads YFSETQ. This CDR3 is built from 15 residues. CDR3 protein: CASRGEALNTGELFF. CDR3 DNA sequence: TGCGCCAGCAGGGGGGAGGCCCTGAACACCGGGGAGCTGTTTTTT.

The V call is TRBV7-2, the J call TRBJ2-5, with 8 nucleotides matching TRBD2. Germline V gene sequence: CDR1 SGHTA, CDR2 FQGNSA. CDR3 size: 15 residues. Trimming at V came to 3 bases and at J to 2 bases, leaving 5 bases not matched to a gene. For the CDR3, the DNA is TGTGCCAGCAGCTTTACTAGCGGACAACAAGAGACCCAGTACTTC. Translating it yields CASSFTSGQQETQYF.

This rearrangement joins TRBV5-1 to TRBJ2-3; tentative D call: TRBD2 (5 bases). Germline V gene lookup returns CDR1 SGHRS and CDR2 YFSETQ. The CDR3 runs to 15 residues. V lost 4 bases and J 6 bases, leaving 18 bases between the germline ends. The CDR3 sequence: CASSHGLGYRDTQYF. The DNA for the CDR3 is TGCGCCAGCAGCCATGGACTGGGCTATCGGGATACGCAGTATTTT.

With respect to this clone: Different DNA sequences within this sample yield the same CDR3. This chain connects TRBV15 to TRBJ2-2; D call uncertain. The length of the CDR3 is 13 residues. The V gene's germline CDR1 is LNHNV and CDR2 YYDKDF (reference sequence). Trimming removed 3 bases at V and 4 bases at J, with 6 bases between. The CDR3 DNA reads as TGTGCCACCAGCAGCAAGGGCACCGGGGAGCTGTTTTTT. It translates to CATSSKGTGELFF.

The V gene is TRBV18, the J gene TRBJ1-1; 7 nucleotides agree with TRBD1. V trimming: 4 bases; J trimming: 3 bases; junction bases outside the gene matches: 2. The germline gives CDR1 KGHSH, CDR2 LQKENI. This CDR3 region has 13 residues. CDR3 loop: CASSRDSYTEAFF. CDR3 DNA: TGTGCCAGCTCACGGGACAGCTACACTGAAGCTTTCTTT.

This chain links TRBV30 with TRBJ2-7, with TRBD1 matching over 10 bases. Trimming at V came to 1 base and at J to 3 bases, leaving 3 bases not matched to a gene. The germline V gene encodes CDR1 GTSNPN and CDR2 SVGIG (reference sequence). The CDR3 length is 14 residues. The CDR3 reads CAWSAGQGFYEQYV. The CDR3 bases are TGTGCCTGGAGTGCGGGACAGGGGTTCTACGAGCAGTACGTC.

The rearrangement uses TRBV21-1 and TRBJ1-5; TRBD1 is taken as the D call from the table, unchecked against the DNA. TRBV21-1 corresponds to a pseudogene. The CDR3 runs to 14 residues. Here the CDR3 reads CASIPMGQVQPQHF. CDR3 sequence (DNA): TGTGCCAGCATCCCAATGGGACAGGTTCAGCCCCAGCATTTT.

The chain employs TRBV11-2 and TRBJ1-6, with 7 nucleotides matching TRBD1. Trimming cost V 2 bases and J 7 bases; bases outside gene matches: 8. The CDR3 is 16 residues long. The V gene's germline CDR1 is SGHAT and CDR2 FQNNGV. The CDR3 here is CASSLTTGTSNSPLHF. The CDR3 DNA follows: TGTGCCAGCAGCTTAACGACAGGGACAAGCAATTCACCCCTCCACTTT.